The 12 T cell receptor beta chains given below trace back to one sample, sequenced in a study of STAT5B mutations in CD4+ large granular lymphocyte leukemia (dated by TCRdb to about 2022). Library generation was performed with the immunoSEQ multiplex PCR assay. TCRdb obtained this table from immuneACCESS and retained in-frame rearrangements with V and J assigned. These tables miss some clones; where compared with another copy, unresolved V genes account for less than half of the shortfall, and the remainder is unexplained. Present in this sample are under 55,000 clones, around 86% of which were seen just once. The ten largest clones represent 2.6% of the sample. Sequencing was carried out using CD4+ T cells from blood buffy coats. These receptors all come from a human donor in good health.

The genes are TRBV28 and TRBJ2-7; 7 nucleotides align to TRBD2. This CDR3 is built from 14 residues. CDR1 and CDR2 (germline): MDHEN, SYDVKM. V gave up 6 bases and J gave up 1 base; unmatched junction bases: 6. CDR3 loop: CASSRTSGSYEQYF. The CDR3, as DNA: TGTGCCAGCAGCCGGACTAGTGGTTCCTACGAGCAGTACTTC.

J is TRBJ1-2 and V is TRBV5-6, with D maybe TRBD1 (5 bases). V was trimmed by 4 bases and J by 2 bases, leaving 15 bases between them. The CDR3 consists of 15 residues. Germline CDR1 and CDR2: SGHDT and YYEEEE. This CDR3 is CASSHYAGTNYGYTF. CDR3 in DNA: TGTGCCAGCAGCCATTACGCAGGGACGAACTATGGCTACACCTTC.

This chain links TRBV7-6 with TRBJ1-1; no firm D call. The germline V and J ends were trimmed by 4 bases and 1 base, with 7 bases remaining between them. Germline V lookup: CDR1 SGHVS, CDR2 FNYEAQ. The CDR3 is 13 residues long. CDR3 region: CASSYTANTEAFF. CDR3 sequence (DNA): TGTGCCAGCAGCTACACAGCGAACACTGAAGCTTTCTTT.

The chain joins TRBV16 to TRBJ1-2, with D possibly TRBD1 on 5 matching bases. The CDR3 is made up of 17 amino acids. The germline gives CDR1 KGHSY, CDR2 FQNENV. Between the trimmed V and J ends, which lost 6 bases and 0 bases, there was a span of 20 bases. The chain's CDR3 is CASSPQVAYGTNYGYTF. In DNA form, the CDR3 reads TGTGCCAGCAGTCCACAGGTGGCCTACGGGACTAACTATGGCTACACCTTC.

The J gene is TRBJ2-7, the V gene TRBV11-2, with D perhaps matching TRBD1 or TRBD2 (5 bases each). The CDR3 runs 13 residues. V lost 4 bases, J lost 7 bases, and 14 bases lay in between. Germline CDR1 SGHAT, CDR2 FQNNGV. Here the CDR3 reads CASSSGTKWEQYF. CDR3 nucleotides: TGTGCCAGCAGCTCCGGGACCAAATGGGAGCAGTACTTC.

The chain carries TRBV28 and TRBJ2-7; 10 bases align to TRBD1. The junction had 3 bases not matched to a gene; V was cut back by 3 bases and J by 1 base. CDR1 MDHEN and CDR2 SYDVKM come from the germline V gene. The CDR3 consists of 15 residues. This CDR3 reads CASSFWTGGSYEQYF. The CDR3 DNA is TGTGCCAGCAGTTTCTGGACAGGGGGTTCCTACGAGCAGTACTTC.

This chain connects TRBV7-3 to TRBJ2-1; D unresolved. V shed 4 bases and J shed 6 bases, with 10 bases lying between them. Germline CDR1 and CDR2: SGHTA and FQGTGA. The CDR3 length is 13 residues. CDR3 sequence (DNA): TGTGCCAGCAGCTCCTACATATCCAATGAGCAGTTCTTC. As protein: CASSSYISNEQFF.

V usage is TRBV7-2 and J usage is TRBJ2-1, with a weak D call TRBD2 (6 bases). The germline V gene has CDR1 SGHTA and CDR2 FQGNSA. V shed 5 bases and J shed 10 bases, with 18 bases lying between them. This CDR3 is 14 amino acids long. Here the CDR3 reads CASSPTPTSREQFF. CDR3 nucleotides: TGTGCCAGCAGCCCAACCCCCACTAGCCGGGAGCAGTTCTTC.

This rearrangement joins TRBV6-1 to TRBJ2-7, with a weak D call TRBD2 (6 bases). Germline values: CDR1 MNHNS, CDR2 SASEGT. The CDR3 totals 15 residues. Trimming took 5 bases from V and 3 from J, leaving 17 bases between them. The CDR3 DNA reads TGTGCCAGCAGTCCCTACCGGGACTCCTACTACGAGCAGTACTTC. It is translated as CASSPYRDSYYEQYF.

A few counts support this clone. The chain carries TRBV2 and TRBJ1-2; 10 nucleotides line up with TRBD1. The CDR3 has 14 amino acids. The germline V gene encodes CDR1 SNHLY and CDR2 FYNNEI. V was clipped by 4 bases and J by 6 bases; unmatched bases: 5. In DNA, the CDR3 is TGTGCCAGCAGTGCCCAGACAGGGGGCGATGGCTACACCTTC. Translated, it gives CASSAQTGGDGYTF.

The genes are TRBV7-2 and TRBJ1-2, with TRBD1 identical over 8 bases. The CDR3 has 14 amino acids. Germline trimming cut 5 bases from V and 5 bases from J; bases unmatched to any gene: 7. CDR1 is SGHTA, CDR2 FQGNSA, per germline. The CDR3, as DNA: TGTGCCAGCAGCCCTGACAGGGGTGATTATGGCTACACCTTC. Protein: CASSPDRGDYGYTF.

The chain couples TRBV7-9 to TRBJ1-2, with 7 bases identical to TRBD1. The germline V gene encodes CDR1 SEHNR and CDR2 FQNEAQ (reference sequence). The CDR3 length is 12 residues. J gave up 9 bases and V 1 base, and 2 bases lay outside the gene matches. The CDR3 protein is CASSLEDRSYTF. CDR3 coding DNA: TGTGCCAGCAGCTTAGAGGACAGGAGCTACACCTTC.